These T cell receptor beta chains were read from a single sample in a study of blood T cell repertoires in COVID-19. Produced via immunoSEQ multiplex PCR; TCRdb's table is partial and in-frame only. The repertoire holds around 330,000 clones, with about 89% as singletons. Input material: PBMCs or T cells enriched from blood (not recorded which). The receptors stem from a woman between 35 and 50 years old who had recovered from COVID-19. CDR3s include the opening cysteine and the closing phenylalanine or tryptophan. Not all rows give a size; the values are once, few, many and, for expanded clones, a class.

j_call clone_size v_call cdr3_aa
TRBJ2-5 NA TRBV25-1 CASSEYGQSQETQYF
TRBJ2-5 NA TRBV11-3 CASSFTPDRTEETQYF
TRBJ1-2 NA TRBV18 CASSPTRDTGYGYTF
TRBJ2-7 NA TRBV29-1 CSVQQGGVYEQYF
TRBJ1-1 NA TRBV4-3 CASSQDMNTEAFF
TRBJ2-5 NA TRBV20-1 CSASWEQTQYF
TRBJ2-1 once TRBV6-5 CASYSTGINEQFF
TRBJ2-1 NA TRBV18 CASSLISPDYLNNEQFF
TRBJ1-1 NA TRBV3-1/TRBV3-2 CASSPSGGLEAFF
TRBJ1-2 NA TRBV7-9 CASSLLAANYGYTF
TRBJ1-4 NA TRBV20-1 CSASRSGDNEKLFF
TRBJ1-4 NA TRBV29-1 CSVLGQGVEKLFF
TRBJ1-2 NA TRBV6-5 CASSYSPGTYGYTF
TRBJ2-1 NA TRBV9 CASSLLAGHHNEQFF
TRBJ1-2 NA TRBV29-1 CSADSGRARGYTF
TRBJ2-7 NA TRBV30 CAWRAGPNYEQYF
TRBJ2-7 NA TRBV7-8 CASSLGGLAGVSYEQYF